A selection of T cell receptor beta chains follows, all from one sample in a study of OX40 agonist ivuxolimab in advanced cancers. Repertoires were generated with immunoSEQ multiplex PCR, while TCRdb's copy carries only in-frame clones and drops some. The data hold tens of thousands of clones, with approximately 86% observed a single time. The sample in question was CD4+ or CD8+ T cells sorted from blood, obtained in a trial of the OX40 agonist ivuxolimab. The receptors shown here come from an adult with an advanced solid tumor such as melanoma, head and neck, liver or kidney cancer. The CDR3 runs from the conserved cysteine through the conserved F or W. The D gene is left open where the match is weak. The listing skips clone size in some rows; elsewhere it reads once, few, many or a size class.

j_gene: TRBJ2-3
d_gene: NA
abundance: NA
v_gene: TRBV7-9
CDR3aa: CASRPDTQYF
CDR3nt: TGTGCCTCAAGGCCAGATACGCAGTATTTT

j_gene: TRBJ2-5
d_gene: NA
abundance: NA
v_gene: TRBV29-1
CDR3aa: CSVAAGQETQYF
CDR3nt: TGCAGCGTTGCAGCGGGCCAAGAGACCCAGTACTTC

j_gene: TRBJ2-3
d_gene: NA
abundance: NA
v_gene: TRBV6-4
CDR3aa: CASSPQGQGATDTQYF
CDR3nt: TGTGCCAGCAGTCCCCAGGGGCAGGGAGCAACAGATACGCAGTATTTT

j_gene: TRBJ1-1
d_gene: NA
abundance: NA
v_gene: TRBV7-8
CDR3aa: CASSLGPRREAFF
CDR3nt: TGTGCCAGCAGCCTGGGGCCCCGCAGGGAAGCTTTCTTT

j_gene: TRBJ2-3
d_gene: NA
abundance: NA
v_gene: TRBV10-3
CDR3aa: CAISESGAASTDTQYF
CDR3nt: TGTGCCATCAGTGAGTCGGGGGCCGCTAGCACAGATACGCAGTATTTT

j_gene: TRBJ2-7
d_gene: NA
abundance: NA
v_gene: TRBV6-1
CDR3aa: CASTPGASSYEQYF
CDR3nt: TGTGCCAGCACACCGGGGGCGAGCTCCTACGAGCAGTACTTC

j_gene: TRBJ2-3
d_gene: TRBD2
abundance: NA
v_gene: TRBV7-8
CDR3aa: CASSTLAGLPDTQYF
CDR3nt: TGTGCCAGCAGTACACTAGCGGGGCTCCCAGATACGCAGTATTTT

j_gene: TRBJ1-5
d_gene: NA
abundance: NA
v_gene: TRBV6-5
CDR3aa: CASSYGSYQPQHF
CDR3nt: TGTGCCAGCAGTTATGGTTCTTATCAGCCCCAGCATTTT

j_gene: TRBJ1-3
d_gene: TRBD1
abundance: NA
v_gene: TRBV7-9
CDR3aa: CASSFYRGASGNTIYF
CDR3nt: TGTGCCAGCAGCTTTTACAGGGGAGCGTCTGGAAACACCATATATTTT

j_gene: TRBJ1-4
d_gene: NA
abundance: NA
v_gene: TRBV11-2
CDR3aa: CASDLREEREKLFF
CDR3nt: TGTGCCAGCGACCTGAGGGAGGAGAGGGAAAAACTGTTTTTT

j_gene: TRBJ2-3
d_gene: TRBD2
abundance: NA
v_gene: TRBV9
CDR3aa: CASSPAGVSGRSTQYF
CDR3nt: TGTGCCAGCAGCCCGGCCGGGGTTAGCGGGAGGAGTACGCAGTATTTT

j_gene: TRBJ2-2
d_gene: TRBD1
abundance: NA
v_gene: TRBV10-3
CDR3aa: CAIKVRDRDTGELFF
CDR3nt: TGTGCCATCAAAGTCCGGGACAGGGACACCGGGGAGCTGTTTTTT

j_gene: TRBJ1-2
d_gene: TRBD1
abundance: NA
v_gene: TRBV2
CDR3aa: CASTLSRTNRGPYGYTF
CDR3nt: TGTGCCAGCACCCTATCGCGGACGAACAGGGGGCCCTATGGCTACACCTTC

j_gene: TRBJ2-7
d_gene: NA
abundance: NA
v_gene: TRBV11-2
CDR3aa: CASSYGEKSYEQYF
CDR3nt: TGTGCCAGCAGCTATGGGGAGAAGTCCTACGAGCAGTACTTC

j_gene: TRBJ1-2
d_gene: TRBD1
abundance: NA
v_gene: TRBV29-1
CDR3aa: CSAGGGTGDIYGYTF
CDR3nt: TGCAGCGCTGGGGGAGGGACAGGGGATATCTATGGCTACACCTTC

j_gene: TRBJ2-2
d_gene: NA
abundance: NA
v_gene: TRBV5-8
CDR3aa: CASSQVGGPGGELFF
CDR3nt: TGCGCCAGCAGCCAAGTCGGGGGGCCGGGCGGGGAGCTGTTTTTT

j_gene: TRBJ2-3
d_gene: TRBD2
abundance: NA
v_gene: TRBV2
CDR3aa: CASSGLAGGGDTQYF
CDR3nt: TGTGCCAGCAGTGGACTAGCGGGGGGGGGAGATACGCAGTATTTT

j_gene: TRBJ2-7
d_gene: TRBD1
abundance: NA
v_gene: TRBV7-3
CDR3aa: CASSRQGTGAPYEQYF
CDR3nt: TGTGCCAGCAGCCGGCAGGGGACAGGTGCCCCCTACGAGCAGTACTTC

j_gene: TRBJ2-3
d_gene: NA
abundance: NA
v_gene: TRBV9
CDR3aa: CASSVGAGTQYF
CDR3nt: TGTGCCAGCAGCGTAGGGGCAGGTACGCAGTATTTT

j_gene: TRBJ2-3
d_gene: TRBD2
abundance: NA
v_gene: TRBV7-9
CDR3aa: CASSGGTSDTDTQYF
CDR3nt: TGTGCCAGCAGCGGGGGGACTAGCGACACAGATACGCAGTATTTT

j_gene: TRBJ2-7
d_gene: NA
abundance: once
v_gene: TRBV5-1
CDR3aa: CASSWVGGREGEQYF
CDR3nt: TGCGCCAGCAGCTGGGTCGGGGGGCGCGAAGGAGAGCAGTACTTC

j_gene: TRBJ1-5
d_gene: NA
abundance: few
v_gene: TRBV4-2
CDR3aa: CASSQDSNQPQHF
CDR3nt: TGTGCCAGCAGCCAAGATAGCAATCAGCCCCAGCATTTT

j_gene: TRBJ1-5
d_gene: TRBD1
abundance: NA
v_gene: TRBV6-1
CDR3aa: CASRPRGTQPQHF
CDR3nt: TGTGCCAGCAGGCCCAGGGGGACTCAGCCCCAGCATTTT

j_gene: TRBJ2-3
d_gene: TRBD2
abundance: NA
v_gene: TRBV7-8
CDR3aa: CASSFVAGGDTQYF
CDR3nt: TGTGCCAGCAGCTTCGTAGCGGGGGGGGATACGCAGTATTTT

j_gene: TRBJ2-3
d_gene: NA
abundance: once
v_gene: TRBV29-1
CDR3aa: CSVEGQVGTDTQYF
CDR3nt: TGCAGCGTCGAAGGGCAGGTCGGGACAGATACGCAGTATTTT

j_gene: TRBJ2-6
d_gene: NA
abundance: NA
v_gene: TRBV6-5
CDR3aa: CASSYSGAGANVLTF
CDR3nt: TGTGCCAGCAGTTACTCGGGGGCCGGGGCCAACGTCCTGACTTTC

j_gene: TRBJ2-1
d_gene: NA
abundance: NA
v_gene: TRBV7-3
CDR3aa: CASSLSGVEDEQFF
CDR3nt: TGTGCCAGCAGCTTATCGGGAGTCGAGGATGAGCAGTTCTTC

j_gene: TRBJ2-7
d_gene: NA
abundance: few
v_gene: TRBV18
CDR3aa: CASSPRQVGYEQYF
CDR3nt: TGTGCCAGCTCACCAAGACAGGTAGGCTACGAGCAGTACTTC

j_gene: TRBJ1-2
d_gene: NA
abundance: NA
v_gene: TRBV5-4
CDR3aa: CASSLEGVFGYTF
CDR3nt: TGTGCCAGCAGCTTGGAGGGGGTTTTTGGCTACACCTTC

j_gene: TRBJ2-5
d_gene: TRBD1
abundance: NA
v_gene: TRBV7-9
CDR3aa: CASSSGTGRTETQYF
CDR3nt: TGTGCCAGCAGCTCCGGGACAGGTCGGACGGAGACCCAGTACTTC

j_gene: TRBJ1-2
d_gene: NA
abundance: NA
v_gene: TRBV7-2
CDR3aa: CASSSTGGRSYGYTF
CDR3nt: TGTGCCAGCAGCTCTACTGGGGGGAGGAGCTATGGCTACACCTTC

j_gene: TRBJ1-1
d_gene: NA
abundance: NA
v_gene: TRBV6-1
CDR3aa: CASSEIVWRGTESKGNTEAFF
CDR3nt: TGTGCCAGCAGTGAAATCGTTTGGAGGGGGACGGAAAGTAAAGGGAACACTGAAGCTTTCTTT

j_gene: TRBJ2-5
d_gene: NA
abundance: NA
v_gene: TRBV6-1
CDR3aa: CASSSYRVETQYF
CDR3nt: TGTGCCAGCAGTTCCTACAGGGTGGAGACCCAGTACTTC

j_gene: TRBJ1-1
d_gene: NA
abundance: once
v_gene: TRBV6-6
CDR3aa: CASSYGDTEAFF
CDR3nt: TGTGCCAGCAGTTACGGGGACACTGAAGCTTTCTTT

j_gene: TRBJ2-2
d_gene: TRBD2
abundance: NA
v_gene: TRBV7-3
CDR3aa: CASSFRGGTGELFF
CDR3nt: TGTGCCAGCAGCTTCCGGGGGGGCACCGGGGAGCTGTTTTTT